This T cell receptor (beta chain) was sequenced in a study of B cell selection in AIRE deficiency. General study results and limits: Shared Treg sequences had shorter CDR3s, biased toward rearrangements with few non-templated insertions. About a third of healthy-shared Treg sequences were found among patient Tconv cells.

Measured with immunoSEQ multiplex PCR; TCRdb has only the in-frame clones, and not every one. The sample shows about 21,000 clones, 95% to 98% of them seen only once. Comments on this clone: Its cognate antigen is unknown.

The CDR3 sequence is 14 residues long. Germline CDR1 is SGHNT and CDR2 is YYREEE (reference sequence). V lost 4 bases and J 2 bases, leaving 13 bases between the germline ends. Sorting defined conventional CD4 T cells as CD4+CD127+. The V call is TRBV5-4, the J call TRBJ2-7, with D tentatively TRBD2 (6 bases). Specimen: conventional CD4+ T cells sorted from PBMCs. The TCR comes from a human donor with AIRE deficiency. The CDR3 spells CASSQASEAYEQYF. The CDR3 bases are TGTGCCAGCAGCCAGGCTAGCGAGGCCTACGAGCAGTACTTC.